Following are 20 T cell receptor beta chains from one sample sequenced in a study of molecular identifiers for immune sequencing clone quantification. TCRdb reprocessed the PCR reads with MiXCR, giving one entry per CDR3 protein. The sample includes more than 550,000 distinct CDR3 sequences, around 25% of them seen just once. Sequencing used naive CD8+ T cells from blood, with Jurkat cell RNA spiked in. The subset here: FACS-sorted CD8+CD4-CCR7+CD45RA+ naive T cells. The receptors come from a human donor in good health. Some libraries in this study had Jurkat cell RNA spiked in.

This clonotype was detected only a few times. The chain joins TRBV4-3 to TRBJ2-2; TRBD2 matches 14 bases. The CDR3 consists of 20 residues. Germline loops: CDR1 LGHNA, CDR2 YSLEER. After removal of 0 bases from V and 7 bases from J, the junction contained 13 bases not matched to a gene. This CDR3 reads CASSQDLGLAGGWSDGELFF. As DNA, the CDR3 is TGCGCCAGCAGCCAAGATCTAGGACTAGCGGGAGGTTGGAGTGACGGGGAGCTGTTTTTT.

This clonotype was seen many times. The J gene is TRBJ2-3, the V gene TRBV27, with 10 bases identical to TRBD1. The V segment lost 1 base and the J segment 6 bases; nucleotides outside the gene matches: 7. Germline V gene lookup returns CDR1 MNHEY and CDR2 SMNVEV (reference sequence). This CDR3 comprises 16 residues. The CDR3: CASSLLGGQGLDTQYF. CDR3 sequence (DNA): TGTGCCAGCAGTTTATTGGGGGGACAGGGGTTGGATACGCAGTATTTT.

This clonotype was observed at least ten times. J is TRBJ1-1 and V is TRBV4-1, with no clear D. V was cut by 2 bases and J by 0 bases, with 13 bases left in between. The germline V gene encodes CDR1 MGHRA and CDR2 YSYEKL. CDR3 length equals 16 residues. In nucleotides, the CDR3 is TGCGCCAGCAGCCAAAAGACGGGGATAATGAACACTGAAGCTTTCTTT. Amino acids: CASSQKTGIMNTEAFF.

This clonotype was seen only once. The rearrangement joins TRBV4-1 to TRBJ2-1; D remains ambiguous. Trimming shortened V by 1 base and J by 5 bases, and 12 bases separated the two germline ends. The CDR3 is made up of 15 amino acids. CDR1 and CDR2 (germline): MGHRA, YSYEKL. DNA for the CDR3: TGCGCCAGCAGCCAAGGTGACCTACTAAACAATGAGCAGTTCTTC. This encodes CASSQGDLLNNEQFF.

Note on this clonotype: This could be a read error, since a much larger clone is one nucleotide away. The genes are TRBV9 and TRBJ2-7, with 10 nucleotides matching TRBD2. Germline CDR1 and CDR2: SGDLS and YYNGEE. The CDR3 totals 15 residues. CDR3 sequence (DNA): TGTGCCAGCAGCGTCCCGGGACTAGCGATAGCCGAGCTGTACTTC. This gives the protein CASSVPGLAIAELYF.

This chain links TRBV5-1 with TRBJ2-5, with D possibly matching TRBD2 (7 bases). The ends were cut back, 8 bases at V and 5 bases at J, with 25 bases in the middle. CDR3 length: 16 amino acids. Germline V gene lookup returns CDR1 SGHRS and CDR2 YFSETQ. CDR3: CARLPRGGPKRETQYF. For the CDR3, the DNA is TGCGCCAGGCTTCCAAGGGGGGGGCCCAAACGGGAGACCCAGTACTTC. Looking up the rest from reference TRBV5-1 and TRBJ2-5 gives the full variable domain: KAGVTQTPRYLIKTRGQQVTLSCSPISGHRSVSWYQQTPGQGLQFLFEYFSETQRNKGNFPGRFSGRQFSNSRSEMNVSTLELGDSALYLCARLPRGGPKRETQYFGPGTRLLVL.

This clonotype was seen a handful of times. For the CDR3, the DNA is TGTGCCAGTAGTGCCGGCTCAGGGGGGGCCTACGAGCAGTACTTC. This gives the protein CASSAGSGGAYEQYF. The rearrangement uses TRBV19 and TRBJ2-7; D may correspond to TRBD1 or TRBD2 (7 bases each). V was cut by 5 bases and J by 2 bases, with 16 bases left in between. Germline V lookup: CDR1 LNHDA, CDR2 SQIVND (reference sequence). This CDR3 spans 15 amino acids.

This clonotype has ten or more counts. The chain carries TRBV11-2 and TRBJ2-3, with 7 bases identical to TRBD2. Looked up from germline, CDR1 is SGHAT and CDR2 is FQNNGV. The V and J ends lost 0 bases and 6 bases, in that order; junction bases with no gene match: 9. CDR3 length: 16 residues. CDR3 amino acids: CASSLEFTSAGDTQYF. The CDR3, as DNA: TGTGCCAGCAGCTTAGAATTTACTAGCGCGGGGGATACGCAGTATTTT.

The chain has TRBV9 and TRBJ2-5, with 11 bases fitting TRBD1. The V and J ends lost 3 bases and 3 bases, in that order; junction bases with no gene match: 10. This CDR3 spans 17 amino acids. The germline CDR1 and CDR2 sequences are SGDLS and YYNGEE. CDR3 loop: CASSEEGGQGVEETQYF. CDR3 bases: TGTGCCAGCAGCGAAGAAGGGGGACAGGGGGTGGAAGAGACCCAGTACTTC.

This clonotype was seen many times. The J gene is TRBJ2-5, the V gene TRBV5-6; 8 bases line up with TRBD1. There are 12 residues in the CDR3. Per the germline V gene, CDR1 is SGHDT and CDR2 is YYEEEE. Trimming took 9 bases from V and 4 from J; bases not matched to a gene: 5. For the CDR3, the DNA is TGTGCCACAACAGGGGGTGGAGAGACCCAGTACTTC. Residues: CATTGGGETQYF.

Concerning this clonotype: A clone one base away is much larger, so this may be a read error. This CDR3 fails to terminate in the conserved phenylalanine or tryptophan, so it likely reflects a read error. J is TRBJ1-1 and V is TRBV30, with D tentatively TRBD1 (6 bases). V gave up 4 bases and J gave up 0 bases, with 9 bases separating them. The CDR3 sequence is 13 residues long. From germline, CDR1 is GTSNPN and CDR2 SVGIG (reference sequence). In nucleotides, the CDR3 is TGTGCCTGGAACACAGGGTTGAACACTGAAGCTTTCTAT. Translating it yields CAWNTGLNTEAFY.

The chain couples TRBV12-5 to TRBJ2-5, with 7 bases matching TRBD2. Germline V gene lookup returns CDR1 LGHNT and CDR2 FRNRAP. J gave up 4 bases and V 5 bases, and 7 bases lay outside the gene matches. This CDR3 is 14 amino acids long. CDR3 in DNA: TGTGCTAGTGGTACTTCACCGGGAGGAGAGACCCAGTACTTC. It encodes CASGTSPGGETQYF.

The J gene is TRBJ1-1, the V gene TRBV5-4; D possibly corresponds to TRBD1 (5 bases). The CDR3 is 16 amino acids. Germline CDR1 is SGHNT and CDR2 is YYREEE (reference sequence). V lost 3 bases to trimming and J lost 3 bases, with 18 bases between them. DNA of the CDR3: TGTGCCAGCAGCTGGGGGGGTGAGGGGCCCGACACTGAAGCTTTCTTT. This codes for CASSWGGEGPDTEAFF.

The V and J genes are TRBV25-1 and TRBJ2-3; TRBD1 aligns across 9 bases. J gave up 5 bases and V 3 bases, and 6 bases lay outside the gene matches. The CDR3 totals 15 residues. Per the germline V gene, CDR1 is MGHDK and CDR2 is SYGVNS. CDR3 bases: TGTGCCAGCAGTGAGCTACAGGGGGCATTAGATACGCAGTATTTT. It translates to CASSELQGALDTQYF.

This clonotype was counted between two and nine times. This chain's CDR3 is CASSQDLTGEGYEQYF. The CDR3 nucleotides are TGCGCCAGCAGCCAAGATCTTACAGGGGAAGGGTACGAGCAGTACTTC. The V gene is TRBV4-3, the J gene TRBJ2-7; 7 bases line up with TRBD1. CDR3 size: 16 residues. Germline CDR1 is LGHNA and CDR2 is YSLEER. J lost 4 bases, V lost 0 bases, and 9 bases had no gene match.

Here the CDR3 reads CASSITGTLYNEQFF. The CDR3 coding sequence is TGTGCCAGTAGTATCACCGGGACATTGTACAATGAGCAGTTCTTC. This chain joins TRBV19 and TRBJ2-1, with D possibly TRBD1 on 6 matching bases. Germline V CDR1 and CDR2: LNHDA, SQIVND (reference sequence). Trimming removed 3 bases at V and 4 bases at J, with 13 bases between. The CDR3 runs 15 residues.

This clonotype has just a few counts. For the CDR3, the DNA is TGCGCCAGCAGCCAAGAGAGCCGAAGCTCCTACGAGCAGTACTTC. This encodes CASSQESRSSYEQYF. J is TRBJ2-7 and V is TRBV4-1; D call uncertain. V lost 0 bases, J lost 0 bases, and 9 bases lay in between. Germline CDR1 and CDR2: MGHRA and YSYEKL. The CDR3 is 15 amino acids.

V usage is TRBV28 and J usage is TRBJ2-7; D is unclear. The CDR3 runs to 16 residues. The germline V gene has CDR1 MDHEN and CDR2 SYDVKM. Trimming removed 2 bases from V and 0 bases from J, with 14 bases in between. The CDR3 sequence: CASSLDLGFSSYEQYF. The CDR3 DNA sequence: TGTGCCAGCAGTTTAGACCTGGGGTTTAGCTCCTACGAGCAGTACTTC.

This rearrangement joins TRBV5-6 to TRBJ1-1; D remains ambiguous. The length of the CDR3 is 14 residues. Trimming pared 4 bases from V and 0 bases from J, leaving 10 bases between. Germline CDR1 reads SGHDT; CDR2 reads YYEEEE. The CDR3 bases are TGTGCCAGCAGCGGCCGCGACGTGAACACTGAAGCTTTCTTT. It specifies CASSGRDVNTEAFF.

This clonotype was counted at least ten times. The chain employs TRBV19 and TRBJ2-7; D is undetermined. The V end was cut by 1 base, the J end by 7 bases, with 11 bases between. Germline CDR1 reads LNHDA; CDR2 reads SQIVND (reference sequence). This CDR3 is built from 13 residues. This CDR3 is CASSIVGREEQYF. Written as DNA, the CDR3 is TGTGCCAGTAGTATAGTTGGCAGAGAGGAGCAGTACTTC.